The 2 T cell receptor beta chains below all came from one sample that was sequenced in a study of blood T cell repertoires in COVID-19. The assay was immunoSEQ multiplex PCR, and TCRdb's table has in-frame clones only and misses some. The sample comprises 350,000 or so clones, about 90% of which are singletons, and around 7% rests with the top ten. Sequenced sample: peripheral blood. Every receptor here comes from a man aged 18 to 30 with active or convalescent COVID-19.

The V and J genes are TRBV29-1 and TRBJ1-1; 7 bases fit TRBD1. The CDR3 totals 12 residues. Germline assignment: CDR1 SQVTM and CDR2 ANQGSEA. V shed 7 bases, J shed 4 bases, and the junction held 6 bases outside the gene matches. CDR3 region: CSAEGARTEAFF. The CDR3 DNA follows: TGCAGCGCTGAGGGGGCGCGCACTGAAGCTTTCTTT.

The CDR3 nucleotides are TGTGCCAGCAGTTCTAGCGGGAGGGGCAGAGAGACCCAGTACTTC. As protein: CASSSSGRGRETQYF. This chain joins TRBV28 and TRBJ2-5, with 12 nucleotides matching TRBD2. J lost 4 bases, V lost 4 bases, and 4 bases had no gene match. CDR1 is MDHEN and CDR2 is SYDVKM in the germline V gene. CDR3 length equals 15 residues.